This T cell receptor beta chain was captured in a study of blood T cells in healthy people across ages. General study points: Roughly linearly, TCR beta diversity per million T cells fell as age increased. Shifts in expanded clonotypes may have been confounded by donor CMV status, which was unknown.

Sample-barcoded 5' priming and a J-beta primer mix drove a second PCR of roughly 6 to 12 cycles. Each cDNA was tagged by a template-switch adaptor containing 12 random nucleotides. TCRdb re-derived calls from the 5' RACE reads in MiXCR, one entry per CDR3 protein. The sample lists about 1.4 million distinct CDR3 sequences, approximately 59% seen once, with over 6.5% in the top ten. A word on this clonotype: Its antigen is not identified.

Trimming took off 3 bases at V and 4 bases at J, with 12 bases between the two ends. This CDR3 comprises 14 residues. Germline V gene data show CDR1 as MNHEY and CDR2 as SMNVEV (reference sequence). Each sample provided at least 6 micrograms of extracted total RNA. Material: blood. The genes are TRBV27 and TRBJ2-5, with TRBD2 as a possible D gene (5 bases). The clonotype originates from a man aged 18 to 29 in good health. As DNA, the CDR3 is TGTGCCAGCAGTTTCCTGGACTCCTCAGAGACCCAGTACTTC. As protein: CASSFLDSSETQYF.